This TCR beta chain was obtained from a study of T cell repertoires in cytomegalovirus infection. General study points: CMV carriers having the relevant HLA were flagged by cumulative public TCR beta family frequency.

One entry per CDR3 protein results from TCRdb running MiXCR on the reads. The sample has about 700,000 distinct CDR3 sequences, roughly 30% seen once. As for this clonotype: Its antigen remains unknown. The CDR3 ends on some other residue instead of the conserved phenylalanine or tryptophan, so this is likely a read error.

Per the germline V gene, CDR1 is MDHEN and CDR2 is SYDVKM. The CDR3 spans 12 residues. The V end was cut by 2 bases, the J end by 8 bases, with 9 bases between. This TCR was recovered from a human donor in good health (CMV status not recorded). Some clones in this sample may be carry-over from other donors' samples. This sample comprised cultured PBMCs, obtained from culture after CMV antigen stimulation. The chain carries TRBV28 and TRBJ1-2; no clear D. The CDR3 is CASSLIGRGYTI. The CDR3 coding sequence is TGTGCCAGCAGTTTAATAGGTCGGGGCTACACCATC.